A selection of T cell receptor beta chains follows, all from one sample in a study of shared clonotypes between healthy human individuals. Sequenced by immunoSEQ multiplex PCR; TCRdb stores in-frame clones only, minus some. The data hold 2 million to 2.5 million clones, with more than 90% observed a single time. The sequencing input was naive CD4+ T cells sorted from blood. The receptor set was obtained from a man aged 18-30 years in good health. Both conserved end residues are part of each CDR3. D genes are given only for firm matches. A clone size is listed for some rows: how often the clone was seen (once, few, many), or a class if it is expanded.

size	J	D	V	DNA	CDR3
once	TRBJ2-3	NA	TRBV5-1	TGCGCCAGCAGCACGGGCCCAGGGTTGGATACGCAGTATTTT	CASSTGPGLDTQYF
NA	TRBJ1-1	NA	TRBV6-5	TGTGCCAGCAGCTCTAGCTCGGCTGGGGACACTGAAGCTTTCTTT	CASSSSSAGDTEAFF
NA	TRBJ1-1	NA	TRBV6-1	TGTGCCAGCACGAAGGGAATAGATATCACTGAAGCTTTCTTT	CASTKGIDITEAFF
NA	TRBJ1-2	NA	TRBV7-9	TGTGCCAGCAGCCGGACAGAATCTTTGGGCTATGGCTACACCTTC	CASSRTESLGYGYTF
NA	TRBJ1-5	NA	TRBV30	TGTGCCTGGAGTGGATTAGGGGTCCCTAGCCATCAGCCCCAGCATTTT	CAWSGLGVPSHQPQHF
NA	TRBJ2-1	NA	TRBV18	TGTGCCAGCTCACCTATGGGGACTGTCTGGGGCAATGAGCAGTTCTTC	CASSPMGTVWGNEQFF
NA	TRBJ2-7	NA	TRBV2	TGTGCCAGCAACCGGGACTCTCCTGGCGAGCAGTACTTC	CASNRDSPGEQYF
NA	TRBJ1-5	TRBD1	TRBV6-5	TGTGCCAGCAGTCGGGACAGGGCGAGCAATCAGCCCCAGCATTTT	CASSRDRASNQPQHF
NA	TRBJ1-3	NA	TRBV29-1	TGCAGCGTTGATGCAGGGGGAAACACCATATATTTT	CSVDAGGNTIYF
NA	TRBJ1-2	TRBD1	TRBV6-1	TGTGCCAGCAGTCTTACCGACAGGGGTGACGGCTACACCTTC	CASSLTDRGDGYTF
NA	TRBJ2-1	NA	TRBV4-2	TGTGCCAGCAGCCAAGATCCCGGGGGAAGGAATGAGCAGTTCTTC	CASSQDPGGRNEQFF
NA	TRBJ2-2	TRBD1	TRBV29-1	TGCAGCGGGGACAGGGGGAACACCGGGGAGCTGTTTTTT	CSGDRGNTGELFF
once	TRBJ2-7	TRBD2	TRBV29-1	TGCAGCGTTATGGGCGGGGGGCTTGAGCAGTACTTC	CSVMGGGLEQYF
NA	TRBJ2-6	TRBD1	TRBV5-6	TGTGCCAGCAGCTTCGGGACAGGGCAGTCTGGGGCCAACGTCCTGACTTTC	CASSFGTGQSGANVLTF
NA	TRBJ1-2	NA	TRBV5-1	TGCGCCAGCGGACATGAGAACTATGGCTACACCTTC	CASGHENYGYTF
NA	TRBJ1-6	TRBD1	TRBV7-2	TGTGCCAGCAGTCGCACAGGGGGCAAGGGGAATTCACCCCTCCACTTT	CASSRTGGKGNSPLHF
once	TRBJ2-2	NA	TRBV27	TGTGCCAGCAGTTTAAACAGGGTAACCGGGGAGCTGTTTTTT	CASSLNRVTGELFF
few	TRBJ1-3	NA	TRBV25-1	TGTGCCAGCAGTGCGTACTTCGGAAACACCATATATTTT	CASSAYFGNTIYF
NA	TRBJ1-2	NA	TRBV6-1	TGTGCCAGCAGTGAAGCTCCCTCTATCTATGGCTACACCTTC	CASSEAPSIYGYTF
NA	TRBJ1-4	TRBD1	TRBV5-5	TGTGCCAGCAGCTTGGCAAGGGGGCGAACTAATGAAAAACTGTTTTTT	CASSLARGRTNEKLFF
NA	TRBJ1-3	NA	TRBV15	TGTGCCACCAGCAGAGCCGGGACCGCCTCTGGAAACACCATATATTTT	CATSRAGTASGNTIYF
NA	TRBJ2-2	NA	TRBV27	TGTGCCAGCACCACCAGGGGAAAGCCCGGGGAGCTGTTTTTT	CASTTRGKPGELFF
NA	TRBJ2-5	TRBD1	TRBV6-5	TGTGCCAGCGGGCGACAGGGGGCAGGGAAAGAGACCCAGTACTTC	CASGRQGAGKETQYF
NA	TRBJ2-2	NA	TRBV10-1	TGCGCCAGCATGTCCCGGGTCACCGGGGAGCTGTTTTTT	CASMSRVTGELFF
NA	TRBJ2-6	TRBD1	TRBV7-2	TGTGCCAGCAGCGTATCCGGGACAGGGGTCGCTGGGGCCAACGTCCTGACTTTC	CASSVSGTGVAGANVLTF
few	TRBJ2-7	NA	TRBV6-1	TGTGCCAGCAGTCAGCCGGGTCTCCGCGAGCAGTACTTC	CASSQPGLREQYF
NA	TRBJ1-6	TRBD1	TRBV25-1	TGTGCCAGCACAATCCAGGGGGGTAATTCACCCCTCCACTTT	CASTIQGGNSPLHF
NA	TRBJ2-5	NA	TRBV6-1	TGTGCCAGCAGTGATAGGGGCAGGGGAGAGACCCAGTACTTC	CASSDRGRGETQYF
NA	TRBJ1-1	NA	TRBV10-2	TGCGCCAGCAGAGACAGGATTAACACTGAAGCTTTCTTT	CASRDRINTEAFF
NA	TRBJ2-1	TRBD2	TRBV27	TGTGCCAGCAGTTACGGCGGGGGGACATACAATGAGCAGTTCTTC	CASSYGGGTYNEQFF
NA	TRBJ2-3	NA	TRBV4-3	TGCGCCAGCAGCCAACTAGCATCGTCCAAGGATACGCAGTATTTT	CASSQLASSKDTQYF
NA	TRBJ2-3	NA	TRBV5-6	TGTGCCAGCAGCGCCGACTGGCGCATAGATACGCAGTATTTT	CASSADWRIDTQYF
NA	TRBJ2-6	NA	TRBV9	TGTGCCAGCAGCGAACAGGGCTCTGGGGCCAACGTCCTGACTTTC	CASSEQGSGANVLTF
NA	TRBJ2-3	NA	TRBV28	TGTGCCCGAACTGTGGCGCTTACTAGCACAGATACGCAGTATTTT	CARTVALTSTDTQYF
NA	TRBJ2-1	NA	TRBV10-3	TGTGCCATTACCGACAGGGAGGCCTACAATGAGCAGTTCTTC	CAITDREAYNEQFF
NA	TRBJ1-2	NA	TRBV5-1	TGCGCCAGCAGCACGGCCGGGACCGAACTAAACTATGGCTACACCTTC	CASSTAGTELNYGYTF
NA	TRBJ2-7	TRBD1	TRBV9	TGTGCCAGCAGCGTCCCGGGACAGGGGCCCGGCGAGCAGTACTTC	CASSVPGQGPGEQYF
NA	TRBJ1-4	NA	TRBV2	TGTGCCAGCAGTGACCCCACCGCCAGGGCTCCAACTAATGAAAAACTGTTTTTT	CASSDPTARAPTNEKLFF
NA	TRBJ2-4	NA	TRBV14	TGTGCCAGCAGCCAATTAAGCAAAAACATTCAGTACTTC	CASSQLSKNIQYF
NA	TRBJ2-1	TRBD2	TRBV19	TGTGCAAGTAGCGGCGGGAGAGGGTACAATGAGCAGTTCTTC	CASSGGRGYNEQFF
NA	TRBJ1-3	NA	TRBV5-1	TGCGCCAGCAGCATCGACACCTCTGGAAACACCATATATTTT	CASSIDTSGNTIYF
NA	TRBJ1-1	NA	TRBV18	TGTGCCAGCTCCATGAACACTGAAGCTTTCTTT	CASSMNTEAFF
NA	TRBJ1-1	NA	TRBV6-5	TGTGCCAGCAGTGGGACGGTGGGGAACACTGAAGCTTTCTTT	CASSGTVGNTEAFF
NA	TRBJ1-3	NA	TRBV30	TGTGCCTGGAACAAAGGAAACACCATATATTTT	CAWNKGNTIYF
NA	TRBJ2-3	NA	TRBV6-5	TGTGCCAGCAGCAGGAGGGAAACAGATACGCAGTATTTT	CASSRRETDTQYF
NA	TRBJ2-7	NA	TRBV6-8	TGTGCCAGCAGTTACACAGGCGGCGAGCAGTACTTC	CASSYTGGEQYF
NA	TRBJ2-2	TRBD1	TRBV29-1	TGCAGCGCCCATCAGGGAACAGGGGGTAGGGGGGAGCTGTTTTTT	CSAHQGTGGRGELFF
NA	TRBJ2-1	NA	TRBV6-6	TGTGCCAGTAATATTCAGGGGATGGGCTACAATGAGCAGTTCTTC	CASNIQGMGYNEQFF
NA	TRBJ2-5	TRBD2	TRBV7-2	TGTGCCAGCAGTATCAGCGGGGGGGCCGGGGAGACCCAGTACTTC	CASSISGGAGETQYF
NA	TRBJ2-5	TRBD1	TRBV4-1	TGCGCCAGCAGCCCATGGACAGGGTCAGGGGAGACCCAGTACTTC	CASSPWTGSGETQYF
few	TRBJ2-2	NA	TRBV25-1	TGTGCCAGCAGTGAATTTGGGGAAGGGGAGCTGTTTTTT	CASSEFGEGELFF